A selection of T cell receptor beta chains follows, all from one sample in a study of OX40 agonist ivuxolimab in advanced cancers. The repertoire was sequenced with immunoSEQ multiplex PCR; TCRdb's copy has only in-frame clones and lacks some. The sample has about 58,000 clones; 70% to 85% are singletons. The sequencing used CD4+ or CD8+ T cells sorted from blood, collected in a trial of the OX40 agonist ivuxolimab. Receptors were obtained from an adult with an advanced solid tumor such as melanoma, head and neck, liver or kidney cancer. The CDR3 runs from the conserved cysteine through the conserved F or W.

V gene	J gene	CDR3 protein
TRBV19	TRBJ2-1	CASSILSGGRNEQFF
TRBV19	TRBJ1-1	CATAPRSGMGHMNTEAFF
TRBV11-2	TRBJ2-3	CASSLETRTGVDTQYF
TRBV11-2	TRBJ1-1	CASSLGQGAWGTEAFF
TRBV7-8	TRBJ2-2	CASSTTGTSGTGELFF
TRBV10-3	TRBJ1-5	CAIREGGETQPQHF
TRBV4-1	TRBJ2-2	CASSHGFVSGELFF
TRBV7-2	TRBJ2-3	CASSLAPQGDTQYF
TRBV6-4	TRBJ1-2	CASSDSAGRNYGYTF
TRBV7-2	TRBJ1-2	CASRPTYSGRYGYTF
TRBV5-1	TRBJ1-1	CASSLASSGTEAFF
TRBV11-2	TRBJ1-1	CASSSRLGRNTEAFF
TRBV6-1	TRBJ2-5	CASSEAPPGSGGETQYF
TRBV6-5	TRBJ1-2	CASSYTRGRNYGYTF
TRBV4-2	TRBJ1-2	CASSQDLRGYDYGYTF
TRBV6-1	TRBJ1-6	CASSPRDDNSPLHF
TRBV10-3	TRBJ2-7	CATSTGDLYEQYF
TRBV11-2	TRBJ2-4	CASSLKQGGNIQYF
TRBV6-1	TRBJ2-2	CASNEGVKGELFF
TRBV5-1	TRBJ2-1	CASSSKTGGQNYNEQFF
TRBV7-9	TRBJ2-5	CASSLSGTRVETQYF
TRBV5-5	TRBJ1-2	CASSLRDTTNYGYTF
TRBV30	TRBJ2-7	CAWGQGPKNEQYF
TRBV30	TRBJ1-6	CAWSVGRAGLGSPLHF
TRBV5-4	TRBJ1-2	CASSLVGQVLGGYTF
TRBV7-2	TRBJ1-2	CASSLIGQGEYGYTF
TRBV4-3	TRBJ2-1	CASSQEGAGGAYNEQFF
TRBV7-3	TRBJ2-2	CASSSDRNTGELFF
TRBV7-3	TRBJ2-6	CASSFRSGANVLTF
TRBV7-2	TRBJ1-1	CASSYYRVPEAFF
TRBV30	TRBJ1-5	CAWSPGRSNQPQHF
TRBV7-3	TRBJ1-1	CASSLVITTEAFF
TRBV6-5	TRBJ1-2	CASSWDSNYGYTF
TRBV7-8	TRBJ2-1	CASAGQGTNYNEQFF
TRBV19	TRBJ1-3	CASSRGGPSGNTIYF
TRBV30	TRBJ2-7	CAWLMGGGTSGNYEQYF
TRBV6-1	TRBJ2-1	CASSLRDRPYNEQFF
TRBV14	TRBJ1-2	CASSQDPQGRVYTF
TRBV14	TRBJ2-7	CASSSGPEQYF
TRBV4-3	TRBJ2-2	CASSFDSRAAGELFF
TRBV5-6	TRBJ2-1	CASSAPGKIAGGDEQFF
TRBV27	TRBJ2-1	CASSKRTGVGNEQFF